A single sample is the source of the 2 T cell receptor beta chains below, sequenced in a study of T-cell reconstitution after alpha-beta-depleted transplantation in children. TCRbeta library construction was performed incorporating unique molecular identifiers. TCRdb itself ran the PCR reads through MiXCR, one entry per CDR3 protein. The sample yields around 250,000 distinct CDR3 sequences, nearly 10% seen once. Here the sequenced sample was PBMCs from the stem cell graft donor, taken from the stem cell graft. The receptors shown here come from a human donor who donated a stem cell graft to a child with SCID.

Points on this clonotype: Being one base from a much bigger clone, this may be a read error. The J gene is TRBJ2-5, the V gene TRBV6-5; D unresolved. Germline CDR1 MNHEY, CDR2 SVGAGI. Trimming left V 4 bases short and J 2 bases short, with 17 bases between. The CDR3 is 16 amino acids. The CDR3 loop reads CASSFWAGVIQETQYF. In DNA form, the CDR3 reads TGTGCCAGCAGTTTTTGGGCTGGAGTAATACAAGAGACCCAGTACTTC.

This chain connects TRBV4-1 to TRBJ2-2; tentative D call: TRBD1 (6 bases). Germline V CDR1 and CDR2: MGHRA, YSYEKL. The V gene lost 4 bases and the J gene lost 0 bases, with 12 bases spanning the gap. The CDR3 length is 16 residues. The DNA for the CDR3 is TGCGCCAGCAGCCTTCGACAGGTCGCGAACACCGGGGAGCTGTTTTTT. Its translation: CASSLRQVANTGELFF.